The 25 T cell receptor beta chains below were found in one sample sequenced in a study of cytomegalovirus exposure and HLA in healthy donors. The protocol was immunoSEQ multiplex PCR, while the TCRdb copy is restricted to in-frame clones and leaves out a portion. The sample lists over 100,000 clones, about 95% occurring once. Sequencing was performed on PBMCs. Every receptor here comes from a woman under 30 in good health and CMV-seronegative.

The genes are TRBV9 and TRBJ2-1; D is unclear. This CDR3 has 15 residues. The V gene's germline CDR1 is SGDLS and CDR2 YYNGEE. With 1 base removed from V and 4 bases from J, the gap between germline ends came to 12 bases. CDR3 amino acids: CASSVMRTGYNEQFF. The CDR3 region has the DNA TGTGCCAGCAGCGTAATGCGAACGGGTTACAATGAGCAGTTCTTC.

This chain links TRBV30 with TRBJ1-1; D is undetermined. This CDR3 has 11 amino acids. V lost 5 bases to trimming and J lost 7 bases, with 11 bases between them. Per germline, CDR1 GTSNPN and CDR2 SVGIG (reference sequence). This CDR3 is CAWGELLEAFF. CDR3 bases: TGTGCCTGGGGGGAGTTACTTGAAGCTTTCTTT.

The chain uses TRBV9 and TRBJ2-5; tentatively, D is TRBD2 (5 bases). This CDR3 has 12 residues. V was pared by 0 bases and J by 5 bases, with 5 bases between. In germline, CDR1 is SGDLS, CDR2 YYNGEE. The CDR3 spells CASSVASETQYF. The CDR3 region has the DNA TGTGCCAGCAGCGTAGCTAGCGAGACCCAGTACTTC.

This rearrangement joins TRBV19 to TRBJ2-7, with 12 bases aligning to TRBD1. The CDR3 has 16 residues. Per the germline V gene, CDR1 is LNHDA and CDR2 is SQIVND (reference sequence). The ends lost 4 bases at V and 4 bases at J; junction bases unmatched: 8. The CDR3 sequence: CASSKQGQGAAYEQYF. The CDR3 nucleotides are TGTGCCAGTAGTAAACAGGGACAGGGGGCTGCATACGAGCAGTACTTC.

This CDR3 is CASSGQATDTQYF. Written as DNA, the CDR3 is TGTGCCAGCAGCGGACAGGCCACAGATACGCAGTATTTT. J is TRBJ2-3 and V is TRBV25-1, with 7 bases aligning to TRBD1. Germline V gene sequence: CDR1 MGHDK, CDR2 SYGVNS. The CDR3 loop spans 13 amino acids. V dropped 6 bases and J dropped 2; count of bases not matched to a gene: 2.

J is TRBJ1-2 and V is TRBV30; tentative D call: TRBD1 (6 bases). Germline V gene lookup returns CDR1 GTSNPN and CDR2 SVGIG (reference sequence). CDR3 length: 11 residues. Trimming removed 8 bases from V and 6 bases from J, with 13 bases in between. The CDR3 region is CAGGRINGYTF. The CDR3 DNA follows: TGTGCCGGGGGCAGGATCAATGGCTACACCTTC.

The rearrangement joins TRBV7-2 to TRBJ2-7, with D possibly matching TRBD1 (6 bases). The ends were cut back, 6 bases at V and 2 bases at J, with 17 bases in the middle. The CDR3 extends over 15 amino acids. Per germline, CDR1 SGHTA and CDR2 FQGNSA. As DNA, the CDR3 is TGTGCCAGCAGAGTTACAGGGAAGGGGCCCTACGAGCAGTACTTC. Translating it yields CASRVTGKGPYEQYF.

J is TRBJ1-1 and V is TRBV25-1; D not certain. The V end lost 5 bases, the J end lost 1 base, and 17 bases lay between the germline ends. This CDR3 region has 16 residues. The germline CDR1 and CDR2 sequences are MGHDK and SYGVNS. The CDR3 region is CASSPRGLGKNTEAFF. The CDR3 DNA reads as TGTGCCAGCAGTCCACGAGGTCTAGGTAAGAACACTGAAGCTTTCTTT.

In its sample, this clone was seen once. The chain employs TRBV9 and TRBJ2-3; a possible D gene is TRBD2 (6 bases). Germline CDR1 reads SGDLS; CDR2 reads YYNGEE. The CDR3 is made up of 15 amino acids. Trimming took 7 bases from V and 3 from J, leaving 18 bases between them. CDR3 protein: CASEPLPAGTDTQYF. In DNA form, the CDR3 reads TGTGCCAGCGAACCCCTCCCCGCGGGAACAGATACGCAGTATTTT.

The J gene is TRBJ1-5, the V gene TRBV5-1; D is unclear. The CDR3 is made up of 13 amino acids. V lost 2 bases and J lost 7, with 10 bases in between. Per the germline V gene, CDR1 is SGHRS and CDR2 is YFSETQ. CDR3 sequence (DNA): TGCGCCAGCAGCTTAGGAGGGCTCCAGCCCCAGCATTTT. Its translation is CASSLGGLQPQHF.

The chain uses TRBV2 and TRBJ1-5; 10 bases line up with TRBD1. CDR1 and CDR2 (germline): SNHLY, FYNNEI. V dropped 3 bases and J dropped 6; count of bases not matched to a gene: 2. This CDR3 has 14 residues. Written as DNA, the CDR3 is TGTGCCAGCAGTGAGACAGGGGGCGTTCAGCCCCAGCATTTT. It is translated as CASSETGGVQPQHF.

In the case of this clone: Compared with germline, one end of the junction differs, possibly owing to a read error. J is TRBJ2-3 and V is TRBV9; 7 positions match TRBD1. The length of the CDR3 is 15 residues. The germline V gene has CDR1 SGDLS and CDR2 YYNGEE. In DNA, the CDR3 is TGTGCCAGCAGCCCTACTGGGACAGTCACAAATACGCAGTATTTT. Translated, it gives CASSPTGTVTNTQYF.

This clone was detected once. The J gene is TRBJ2-7, the V gene TRBV6-1, with D maybe TRBD2 (6 bases). The CDR3 consists of 14 residues. Deletions cut 6 bases from V and 6 bases from J, with 18 bases between. Germline lookup yields CDR1 MNHNS and CDR2 SASEGT. The CDR3 region is CASRPNLHGGEQYF. CDR3 coding DNA: TGTGCCAGCAGACCAAACCTACACGGGGGCGAGCAGTACTTC.

The gene calls are TRBV11-2 and TRBJ2-7, with 8 bases matching TRBD2. Trimming took 1 base from V and 11 from J; bases not matched to a gene: 4. The CDR3 is 12 residues long. CDR1 is SGHAT, CDR2 FQNNGV, per germline. The CDR3: CASSLVGTREYF. The CDR3, as DNA: TGTGCCAGCAGCTTAGTAGGGACTAGGGAGTACTTC.

This chain joins TRBV15 and TRBJ2-1; tentatively, D is TRBD1 (5 bases). This CDR3 contains 13 residues. The V gene lost 0 bases and the J gene lost 8 bases, with 8 bases spanning the gap. Looked up from germline, CDR1 is LNHNV and CDR2 is YYDKDF (reference sequence). The CDR3 region is CATSRETGDEQFF. In DNA, the CDR3 is TGTGCCACCAGCAGAGAAACAGGTGATGAGCAGTTCTTC.

The chain uses TRBV9 and TRBJ1-1; 7 bases fit TRBD1. Looked up from germline, CDR1 is SGDLS and CDR2 is YYNGEE. Trimming took 0 bases from V and 3 from J; bases not matched to a gene: 17. This CDR3 region has 19 residues. CDR3 in DNA: TGTGCCAGCAGCGTAGATCCCCGGCGGGGCCAGGGGGGAGACACTGAAGCTTTCTTT. It specifies CASSVDPRRGQGGDTEAFF.

This chain links TRBV9 with TRBJ1-2; 9 bases map to TRBD1. V lost 3 bases and J lost 8; bases outside the gene matches: 11. The CDR3 extends over 15 amino acids. In germline, CDR1 is SGDLS, CDR2 YYNGEE. CDR3 sequence reads: CASSANGQGQGGYTF. The CDR3 DNA reads as TGTGCCAGCAGCGCAAACGGACAGGGGCAAGGCGGCTACACCTTC.

The chain links TRBV10-1 to TRBJ2-5; the match to TRBD2 covers 7 bases. CDR1 and CDR2 from the germline V gene are WNHNN and SYGVQD (reference sequence). The CDR3 is made up of 13 amino acids. V gave up 0 bases and J gave up 5 bases; unmatched junction bases: 0. The CDR3 sequence is CASSESGRETQYF. The CDR3 DNA reads TGCGCCAGCAGTGAGTCCGGGAGGGAGACCCAGTACTTC.

The chain recombines TRBV5-4 with TRBJ2-7; 9 nucleotides agree with TRBD2. This CDR3 contains 14 residues. Germline trimming cut 0 bases from V and 3 bases from J; bases unmatched to any gene: 1. CDR1 is SGHNT and CDR2 is YYREEE in the germline V gene (reference sequence). CDR3 sequence: CASSLGLAVYEQYF. The CDR3 region has the DNA TGTGCCAGCAGCTTGGGACTAGCGGTCTACGAGCAGTACTTC.

The rearrangement uses TRBV19 and TRBJ1-1; the D is unclear. The V end was cut by 7 bases, the J end by 5 bases, with 8 bases between. Germline V lookup: CDR1 LNHDA, CDR2 SQIVND (reference sequence). The CDR3 length is 11 residues. This chain's CDR3 is CASTRGTEAFF. As DNA, the CDR3 is TGTGCCAGTACTCGAGGTACTGAAGCTTTCTTT.

This clone appeared once. The rearrangement uses TRBV7-2 and TRBJ1-1; 7 positions match TRBD1. Germline V lookup: CDR1 SGHTA, CDR2 FQGNSA. V trimming: 4 bases; J trimming: 10 bases; junction bases outside the gene matches: 21. The CDR3 covers 17 residues. CDR3: CASSSRTGLDAFGSAFF. CDR3 sequence (DNA): TGTGCCAGCAGCTCAAGGACAGGTCTGGACGCTTTTGGGTCAGCTTTCTTT.

This sequence joins TRBV5-4 and TRBJ1-2; 10 nucleotides agree with TRBD1. The CDR3 spans 19 residues. Unmatched junction bases numbered 14, after V lost 0 bases and J lost 3 bases. Germline assignment: CDR1 SGHNT and CDR2 YYREEE (reference sequence). The CDR3 reads CASSLAWRDRGGVDYGYTF. The DNA for the CDR3 is TGTGCCAGCAGCTTGGCCTGGAGGGACAGGGGCGGCGTTGACTATGGCTACACCTTC.

The chain uses TRBV9 and TRBJ2-3, with TRBD1 identical over 8 bases. This CDR3 has 14 amino acids. Germline V gene lookup returns CDR1 SGDLS and CDR2 YYNGEE. The trim removed 4 bases at V and 5 bases at J, leaving 6 bases unmatched. The CDR3 is CASSPGQAGDTQYF. CDR3 DNA sequence: TGTGCCAGCAGCCCGGGACAGGCGGGAGATACGCAGTATTTT.

The chain uses TRBV4-2 and TRBJ1-1; D gene uncertain. The V and J ends lost 0 bases and 1 base respectively, with 9 bases between them. The CDR3 has 15 residues. Germline CDR1 is LGHNA and CDR2 is YNFKEQ. CDR3 nucleotides: TGTGCCAGCAGCCAAGAGGAGGGCGGGAACACTGAAGCTTTCTTT. Its protein product is CASSQEEGGNTEAFF.

The chain combines TRBV5-1 with TRBJ1-1; the D gene is possibly TRBD1 (6 bases). V was pared by 0 bases and J by 5 bases, with 14 bases between. The length of the CDR3 is 15 residues. Per germline, CDR1 SGHRS and CDR2 YFSETQ. The CDR3 region is CASSLGFSGVTEAFF. The CDR3 DNA reads TGCGCCAGCAGCTTGGGGTTTTCAGGGGTAACTGAAGCTTTCTTT.